This TCR beta chain is from a study of memory CD4+ T cells and cytomegalovirus serostatus. The sort gate was single viable CD3+CD4+CD8-CD45RO+ cells for memory CD4+ T cells. CDR1 SNHLY and CDR2 FYNNEI come from the germline V gene. Trimming left V 5 bases short and J 2 bases short, with 9 bases between. The CDR3 runs to 13 residues. Study-wide points: Median bootstrapped AUC for CMV status was roughly 0.95 originally, about 0.9 US-trained. CD4+ memory repertoires contained about two fifths of the 164 reported CMV TCRbeta sequences.

TCRdb's copy holds only in-frame clones and misses some; the assay was immunoSEQ multiplex PCR. The data show roughly 60,000 clones, roughly three quarters seen once. In regard to this clone: The antigen is unknown.

The sequencing sample was made of memory CD4+ T cells from blood. This chain joins TRBV2 and TRBJ1-2; D not certain. This sequence was found in an adult in good health and CMV-seronegative. Written as DNA, the CDR3 is TGTGCCAGCAGTATGGCCCGGAACTATGGCTACACCTTC. As protein: CASSMARNYGYTF.